This T cell receptor beta chain was sequenced for a study of a mutant IDH1 vaccine in newly diagnosed glioma. Germline loops: CDR1 SGDLS, CDR2 YYNGEE. The CDR3 has 18 residues. Trimming removed 4 bases from V and 5 bases from J, with 24 bases in between. Remarks on this clone: Its antigen is unknown.

Noted time point: week 47, end of study. One vaccine dose held 300 ug of mutant IDH1 20-mer peptide and came with topical imiquimod. Administration of eight vaccinations to patients took place in weeks 1, 3, 5, 7, 11, 15, 19, 23. The data were produced by immunoSEQ multiplex PCR, yet TCRdb's version contains in-frame clones alone and is incomplete. The profile shows roughly 35,000 clones, about 75% of them singletons. The sample here was PBMCs, taken from a glioma patient whose treatment included an IDH1 peptide vaccine. The gene calls are TRBV9 and TRBJ2-2; D is unclear. The sequence was obtained from a middle-aged man with glioma. CDR3 nucleotide sequence: TGTGCCAGCAGCACCCCACCGGGTGGCCTGTGGGATACCGGGGAGCTGTTTTTT. This codes for CASSTPPGGLWDTGELFF.